One sample yielded the 12 T cell receptor beta chains listed below, sequenced in a study of cytomegalovirus exposure and HLA in healthy donors. This PCR relied on a set of 60 Vbeta primers and 13 Jbeta primers. Sequencing was performed with immunoSEQ multiplex PCR; in TCRdb, only in-frame clones are kept and a portion is missing. The table lists fewer than 45,000 clones. The sequencing sample was made of PBMCs. Source of these receptors: a man aged 35-49 years in good health and CMV-seropositive.

V is TRBV7-2 and J is TRBJ2-7, with 14 bases matching TRBD2. The ends lost 5 bases at V and 6 bases at J; junction bases unmatched: 9. The CDR3 totals 16 residues. The V gene's germline CDR1 is SGHTA and CDR2 FQGNSA. For the CDR3, the DNA is TGTGCCAGCAGCACGGGACTAGCGGGAGTCGGGCTCGAGCAGTACTTC. Protein sequence: CASSTGLAGVGLEQYF.

The chain couples TRBV6-5 to TRBJ2-7, with D possibly being TRBD1 (6 bases). CDR3 size: 12 residues. V was trimmed by 6 bases and J by 2 bases, leaving 8 bases between them. Germline V gene data show CDR1 as MNHEY and CDR2 as SVGAGI. CDR3 DNA sequence: TGTGCCAGCAGGGGGGCGGCCTACGAGCAGTACTTC. Its protein is CASRGAAYEQYF.

The chain combines TRBV2 with TRBJ1-2; D is unclear. Germline V gene lookup returns CDR1 SNHLY and CDR2 FYNNEI. V lost 5 bases to trimming and J lost 3 bases, with 13 bases between them. The CDR3 is made up of 14 amino acids. The CDR3 loop reads CASSRRLWDYGYTF. CDR3 bases: TGTGCCAGCAGTCGCAGGTTGTGGGACTATGGCTACACCTTC.

This chain connects TRBV5-8 to TRBJ1-2; no clear D gene. V was cut by 6 bases and J by 8 bases, with 11 bases left in between. The CDR3 loop spans 11 amino acids. Germline V gene sequence: CDR1 SGHTS, CDR2 YDEGEE. CDR3 coding DNA: TGTGCCAGCATGAGACCCGGGGGCTACACCTTC. The encoded protein is CASMRPGGYTF.

The chain employs TRBV10-2 and TRBJ2-7; 8 positions agree with TRBD1. The CDR3 contains 14 residues. Trimming cost V 0 bases and J 7 bases; bases outside gene matches: 5. Germline CDR1 reads WSHSY; CDR2 reads SAAADI. The DNA for the CDR3 is TGCGCCAGCAGTGAGTCGGGACAGGCGAGGGAGCAGTACTTC. It translates to CASSESGQAREQYF.

The rearrangement uses TRBV2 and TRBJ1-2; 9 bases fit TRBD1. The CDR3 covers 16 residues. The ends lost 5 bases at V and 3 bases at J; junction bases unmatched: 10. CDR1 and CDR2 (germline): SNHLY, FYNNEI. As DNA, the CDR3 is TGTGCCAGCAGTTCCGGGACAGGGAACTGGGACTATGGCTACACCTTC. As protein: CASSSGTGNWDYGYTF.

V and J are TRBV5-8 and TRBJ1-1; D gene ambiguous. The CDR3 consists of 14 residues. V was shortened by 0 bases and J by 3 bases, with 9 bases between the two germline ends. Germline V CDR1 and CDR2: SGHTS, YDEGEE. In nucleotides, the CDR3 is TGTGCCAGCAGCTTGGTTCAGGTGGACACTGAAGCTTTCTTT. It is translated as CASSLVQVDTEAFF. The full variable domain, completed using reference TRBV5-8 and TRBJ1-1, is EAGVTQSPTHLIKTRGQQATLRCSPISGHTSVYWYQQALGLGLQFLLWYDEGEERNRGNFPPRFSGRQFPNYSSELNVNALELEDSALYLCASSLVQVDTEAFFGQGTRLTVV.

CDR3: CASRALQGADTEAFF. As DNA, the CDR3 is TGTGCCAGCAGAGCTCTTCAGGGTGCGGACACTGAAGCTTTCTTT. The chain is built from TRBV27 and TRBJ1-1; tentative D call: TRBD1 (5 bases). V shed 6 bases and J shed 3 bases, with 17 bases lying between them. This CDR3 has 15 residues. Looked up from germline, CDR1 is MNHEY and CDR2 is SMNVEV (reference sequence).

This rearrangement joins TRBV6-5 to TRBJ2-1, with 7 bases fitting TRBD2. V was pared by 3 bases and J by 4 bases, with 6 bases of the junction left unmatched. Germline-derived CDR1 and CDR2 are MNHEY and SVGAGI. CDR3 length equals 15 residues. The CDR3 DNA reads as TGTGCCAGCAGTTATGGGCTAGCGGTATACAATGAGCAGTTCTTC. This translates into CASSYGLAVYNEQFF.

The chain recombines TRBV9 with TRBJ2-7; 8 bases line up with TRBD1. Germline V gene lookup returns CDR1 SGDLS and CDR2 YYNGEE. Germline trimming cut 4 bases from V and 5 bases from J; bases unmatched to any gene: 8. The CDR3 spans 14 residues. CDR3 coding DNA: TGTGCCAGCAGCCCCTGGACAGGGCCCGACGAGCAGTACTTC. This translates into CASSPWTGPDEQYF.

J is TRBJ2-7 and V is TRBV10-2; TRBD2 matches at 13 bases. The junction had 9 bases not matched to a gene; V was cut back by 0 bases and J by 4 bases. CDR1 and CDR2 from the germline V gene are WSHSY and SAAADI. This CDR3 contains 18 residues. CDR3 nucleotide sequence: TGCGCCAGCAGTGAGTCAGGACTAGCGGGAGCTGGGAATTACGAGCAGTACTTC. Its protein product is CASSESGLAGAGNYEQYF.

The chain uses TRBV30 and TRBJ2-5; tentative D call: TRBD1 (6 bases). The tail of the sequence fits TRBJ2-7 better, so the J call may be wrong. There are 12 residues in the CDR3. CDR1 and CDR2 from the germline V gene are GTSNPN and SVGIG (reference sequence). CDR3 loop: CAGTGLTYEQYF. The DNA for the CDR3 is TGTGCCGGAACAGGGTTAACCTACGAGCAGTACTTC.